The 23 T cell receptor beta chains listed next were all sequenced from one sample in a study of identical twins. TCRdb independently ran MiXCR on the 5' RACE reads; one entry per CDR3 protein. The profile covers about 700,000 distinct CDR3 sequences, with less than 10% appearing a single time and around 0.98% taken by the ten largest. The sample was also reused in another study, on yellow fever vaccine responses in identical twins.

The sample comprised PBMCs. Receptors were obtained from a woman between 18 and 30 years old in good health.

V gene TRBV29-1 combines with J gene TRBJ1-4; a possible D gene is TRBD1 (5 bases). CDR1 and CDR2 (germline): SQVTM, ANQGSEA. The V end was cut by 4 bases, the J end by 5 bases, with 14 bases between. This CDR3 comprises 14 residues. The CDR3 nucleotides are TGCAGCGTTGCCTTTTTCCAGGGAAATGAAAAACTGTTTTTT. This sequence encodes CSVAFFQGNEKLFF.

The chain employs TRBV6-2 or TRBV6-3 and TRBJ2-1; 8 bases map to TRBD2. This CDR3 comprises 16 residues. Trimming removed 5 bases from V and 4 bases from J; junction bases left unmatched: 10. The V gene's germline CDR1 is MNHEY and CDR2 SVGEGT. CDR3 sequence reads: CASSQSGLGVYNEQFF. The CDR3 DNA reads TGTGCCAGCAGTCAGTCGGGACTAGGTGTATACAATGAGCAGTTCTTC.

As to this clonotype: The junction shows a germline mismatch at one end, possibly a read error. The J gene is TRBJ2-2, the V gene TRBV4-2, with 7 positions matching TRBD2. Germline lookup yields CDR1 LGHNA and CDR2 YNFKEQ. The CDR3 has 16 amino acids. The CDR3 here is CASSQESGANSGELFF. CDR3 in DNA: TGTGCCAGCAGCCAGGAGAGCGGGGCGAACTCCGGGGAGCTGTTTTTT.

In this sample, this clonotype turned up a few times. The rearrangement joins TRBV27 to TRBJ2-3; D gene uncertain. The CDR3 is 14 amino acids. The germline CDR1 and CDR2 sequences are MNHEY and SMNVEV (reference sequence). The V and J ends lost 0 bases and 6 bases respectively, with 10 bases between them. Here the CDR3 reads CASSLSGIVDTQYF. The DNA of the CDR3 is TGTGCCAGCAGTTTATCGGGGATCGTGGATACGCAGTATTTT.

Ten or more counts support this clonotype. The chain couples TRBV6-1 to TRBJ1-6, with D possibly matching TRBD1 (6 bases). The CDR3 covers 14 residues. Germline values: CDR1 MNHNS, CDR2 SASEGT. Trimming stripped 6 bases from V and 8 bases from J, with 14 bases between. The CDR3 sequence: CASSTGHGDSPLHF. In nucleotides, the CDR3 is TGTGCCAGCAGCACGGGACACGGCGATTCACCCCTCCACTTT.

As concerns this clonotype: A junction boundary mismatches the germline segment, possibly from a read error. J is TRBJ2-7 and V is TRBV6-1, with D possibly matching TRBD1 (6 bases). The CDR3 covers 13 residues. Germline V gives CDR1 MNHNS, CDR2 SASEGT. The CDR3 DNA sequence: TGTGCCAGCAGTCAAGCAGGGGTCTACGAGCAGTACTTC. This codes for CASSQAGVYEQYF.

The chain employs TRBV6-6 and TRBJ2-2, with D unresolved. CDR3 length equals 11 residues. Per germline, CDR1 MNHNY and CDR2 SVGAGI (reference sequence). V was cut by 6 bases and J by 8 bases, with 7 bases left in between. The CDR3 spells CASRFPGELFF. In DNA, the CDR3 is TGTGCCAGCAGGTTCCCGGGGGAGCTGTTTTTT.

CDR3 loop: CASSFRTSGDNEQFF. In DNA form, the CDR3 reads TGTGCCAGCAGTTTTCGGACTAGCGGTGACAATGAGCAGTTCTTC. The rearrangement joins TRBV12-3 or TRBV12-4 to TRBJ2-1; 10 nucleotides match TRBD2. J was trimmed by 5 bases and V by 3 bases; bases with no gene match: 4. This CDR3 region has 15 residues.

This clonotype was recorded at least ten times. The rearrangement links TRBV12-3 or TRBV12-4 to TRBJ2-5; the match to TRBD2 covers 9 bases. This CDR3 comprises 16 residues. Trimming removed 3 bases from V and 4 bases from J; junction bases left unmatched: 9. The CDR3 here is CASSLGLADNGETQYF. As DNA, the CDR3 is TGTGCCAGCAGTTTGGGACTAGCTGACAACGGAGAGACCCAGTACTTC.

This clonotype was observed a handful of times. The V gene is TRBV7-9, the J gene TRBJ2-2, with D maybe TRBD1 (6 bases). V lost 4 bases and J 3 bases, leaving 12 bases between the germline ends. Germline values: CDR1 SEHNR, CDR2 FQNEAQ (reference sequence). The CDR3 totals 15 residues. CDR3 region: CASSSTSGDTGELFF. The CDR3 DNA follows: TGTGCCAGCAGCTCGACGTCAGGGGACACCGGGGAGCTGTTTTTT.

The rearrangement uses TRBV5-1 and TRBJ1-1; a weak D match, TRBD1 (6 bases). Germline lookup yields CDR1 SGHRS and CDR2 YFSETQ. This CDR3 spans 16 amino acids. V was trimmed by 1 base and J by 1 base, leaving 14 bases between them. Here the CDR3 DNA reads TGCGCCAGCAGCTTGAGGGCGGGGGGCCGGAACACTGAAGCTTTCTTT. Translating it yields CASSLRAGGRNTEAFF.

This clonotype was counted ten times or more. The chain joins TRBV20-1 to TRBJ1-4, with 7 bases fitting TRBD1. With V trimmed by 3 bases and J by 3 bases, 7 bases remained unmatched. The CDR3 runs to 15 residues. Germline V gene data show CDR1 as DFQATT and CDR2 as SNEGSKA (reference sequence). CDR3: CSARDPQGPNEKLFF. The CDR3 nucleotides read TGCAGTGCTAGGGACCCACAGGGGCCTAATGAAAAACTGTTTTTT.

This clonotype was recorded many times. The CDR3 reads CASSLVANTEAFF. CDR3 nucleotides: TGTGCCAGCAGCTTAGTTGCGAACACTGAAGCTTTCTTT. V usage is TRBV7-2 and J usage is TRBJ1-1; D unresolved. The CDR3 loop spans 13 amino acids. Germline V gene lookup returns CDR1 SGHTA and CDR2 FQGNSA. The V gene lost 1 base and the J gene lost 1 base, with 4 bases spanning the gap.

This clonotype was counted only a few times. The chain employs TRBV28 and TRBJ2-2; D perhaps matches TRBD2 (6 bases). Germline-derived CDR1 and CDR2 are MDHEN and SYDVKM. The V end lost 8 bases, the J end lost 1 base, and 17 bases lay between the germline ends. The CDR3 runs to 16 residues. CDR3 sequence: CASRKRGLKNTGELFF. CDR3 bases: TGTGCCAGCCGAAAAAGGGGACTGAAGAACACCGGGGAGCTGTTTTTT.

A word on this clonotype: Germline and junction disagree at one end, which may indicate a read error. This chain's CDR3 is CACSFSGSTDTQYF. The CDR3 nucleotides are TGTGCCTGCAGCTTTAGCGGAAGCACAGATACGCAGTATTTT. This chain uses TRBV7-2 with TRBJ2-3, with a possible D match to TRBD2 (6 bases). The length of the CDR3 is 14 residues. CDR1 is SGHTA, CDR2 FQGNSA, per germline.

This clonotype was counted at least ten times. The chain carries TRBV7-2 and TRBJ2-7; D is uncertain. The germline V and J ends were trimmed by 3 bases and 3 bases, with 6 bases remaining between them. Germline V gives CDR1 SGHTA, CDR2 FQGNSA. The CDR3 contains 12 residues. This chain's CDR3 is CASSFSDYEQYF. The CDR3 coding sequence is TGTGCCAGCAGCTTCAGCGACTACGAGCAGTACTTC.

This clonotype has at least ten counts. This chain links TRBV11-2 with TRBJ1-4; maybe TRBD1 (5 bases). There are 15 residues in the CDR3. Germline CDR1 reads SGHAT; CDR2 reads FQNNGV. With 0 bases removed from V and 0 bases from J, the gap between germline ends came to 5 bases. CDR3 amino acids: CASSLDRATNEKLFF. CDR3 DNA sequence: TGTGCCAGCAGCTTAGACAGGGCAACTAATGAAAAACTGTTTTTT.

V is TRBV27 and J is TRBJ2-1, with TRBD2 matching over 8 bases. Germline assignment: CDR1 MNHEY and CDR2 SMNVEV (reference sequence). The CDR3 has 14 residues. Trimming removed 6 bases from V and 2 bases from J; junction bases left unmatched: 3. The CDR3: CASRLADAYNEQFF. The CDR3 coding sequence is TGTGCCAGCAGACTAGCGGATGCCTACAATGAGCAGTTCTTC.

This clonotype showed up just a few times. The V and J genes are TRBV24-1 and TRBJ2-1; D tentatively fits TRBD1 or TRBD2 (6 bases each). Deletions cut 4 bases from V and 7 bases from J, with 19 bases between. The CDR3 contains 16 residues. Germline assignment: CDR1 KGHDR and CDR2 SFDVKD. The CDR3 DNA follows: TGTGCCACCAGTGACCCAGGGGTACGGGGAGGAAATGAGCAGTTCTTC. Protein: CATSDPGVRGGNEQFF.

This clonotype occurred many times. The chain uses TRBV2 and TRBJ2-5; D gene ambiguous. V was clipped by 8 bases and J by 3 bases, with 16 bases between them. The CDR3 has 14 amino acids. Germline V gene sequence: CDR1 SNHLY, CDR2 FYNNEI. Written as DNA, the CDR3 is TGTGCCAGCCCCCGGACCGAAGGGAAAGAGACCCAGTACTTC. It translates to CASPRTEGKETQYF.

This clonotype was observed a handful of times. This chain uses TRBV28 with TRBJ2-7; 9 bases align to TRBD1. The CDR3 covers 15 residues. Germline V CDR1 and CDR2: MDHEN, SYDVKM. Trimming removed 7 bases from V and 5 bases from J; junction bases left unmatched: 12. CDR3 in DNA: TGTGCCAGCAACACCCCGGGACAGGGATTCCACGAGCAGTACTTC. Translated: CASNTPGQGFHEQYF.

The chain employs TRBV19 and TRBJ2-2, with 7 bases aligning to TRBD2. The V gene's germline CDR1 is LNHDA and CDR2 SQIVND (reference sequence). There are 15 residues in the CDR3. J gave up 2 bases and V 5 bases, and 5 bases lay outside the gene matches. CDR3 sequence: CASSLRDYNTGELFF. CDR3 coding DNA: TGTGCCAGTAGTCTCCGGGACTACAACACCGGGGAGCTGTTTTTT.

The table lists this clonotype with a few counts. The V and J genes are TRBV5-1 and TRBJ2-2; the D is unclear. Trimming stripped 2 bases from V and 1 base from J, with 9 bases between. From germline, CDR1 is SGHRS and CDR2 YFSETQ. The CDR3 loop spans 15 amino acids. As DNA, the CDR3 is TGCGCCAGCAGCTTCAACACTTTGAACACCGGGGAGCTGTTTTTT. The encoded protein is CASSFNTLNTGELFF. The variable domain in full, completed from reference TRBV5-1 and TRBJ2-2, reads KAGVTQTPRYLIKTRGQQVTLSCSPISGHRSVSWYQQTPGQGLQFLFEYFSETQRNKGNFPGRFSGRQFSNSRSEMNVSTLELGDSALYLCASSFNTLNTGELFFGEGSRLTVL.